This T cell receptor beta chain emerged from a study of CD4 and CD8 cells across lung adenocarcinoma regions. This clonotype was seen once. TCRdb reprocessed the PCR reads with MiXCR, giving one entry per CDR3 protein. The repertoire holds around 19,000 distinct CDR3 sequences, with around 50% as singletons. The patients had localized lung adenocarcinoma, a non-small cell subtype. The sequence came from a female donor with lung adenocarcinoma. The CD4 and CD8 labels of this study may be unreliable. Material: CD8+ T cells from the center of a lung tumor.

CDR3 DNA sequence: TGCGCCCGCGCGGGGCTAGGGGGACGTTACCCAGATACGCAGTACTTC. It encodes CARAGLGGRYPDTQYF. The rearrangement links TRBV10-1 to TRBJ2-3; D might be TRBD1 or TRBD2, each matching 6 bases. Matching the DNA end better, TRBJ2-7 makes the J call doubtful. Per germline, CDR1 WNHNN and CDR2 SYGVQD (reference sequence). The CDR3 loop spans 16 amino acids.